The present T cell receptor (beta chain) was sequenced within a study of beta chain features in type 1 diabetes (dated by TCRdb to the late 2010s). For the study in its entirety: No differences in mean age, gender distribution, total cell number or subset yield were found between patients and healthy donors. A total of about 110 million sorted cells were examined across all samples, and the number of cells per subset was strongly correlated with RNA yield. The study compared the TCRB repertoires of sorted circulating CD4+ T cell subsets in recently diagnosed type 1 diabetes patients with those in matched healthy donors. Naive and central memory subsets were obtained from all 28 donors, but regulatory and stem cell-like memory subsets were isolated from only 8 patients and roughly 8 healthy donors.

The full study reports these points: Naive, central memory and regulatory TCRB repertoires appeared to be more alike among patients than among healthy donors. HLA sub-analyses involved small numbers of individuals, so any influence of HLA type on TCRB rearrangement remained unresolved. Patients with type 1 diabetes made fewer insertions and deleted more nucleotides at VDJ recombination sites, implying thymic rearrangement abnormalities. Shorter templates might have been favored by PCR, but patient and control samples were amplified and corrected together, so both groups would have been affected equally by any skew. Type 1 diabetes patients showed a moderate but significant shortening of TCRB CDR3 length in all four CD4+ subsets. Sequencing cDNA rather than genomic DNA could over-represent highly expressing activated cells, although activation and CD3 levels did not differ between groups.

The entire isolated RNA was reverse transcribed using the High Capacity cDNA Reverse Transcription Kit, and thus expressed TCRB transcripts were sequenced. Deep immunoSEQ sequencing was applied to naive, central memory and regulatory T cell samples, giving an average of roughly 3.5 million total reads per sample. Sorted cells were lysed in RLT buffer, and RNA was extracted using DNase-treated RNeasy Micro or Mini kits according to cell number. Each cell subset was processed on its own to prevent cross-contamination, while patient and healthy donor samples were processed together. The immunoSEQ multiplex PCR was used to amplify TCRB sequences from cDNA, yielding 87-bp fragments that span the CDR3 region. Amplicons were sequenced on the Illumina HiSeq platform. Concerning the study's data processing: Synthetic template baselines were used to correct PCR bias computationally, reads within Hamming distance 2 were collapsed, and singletons that could not be merged were discarded. Reads were aligned to IMGT to assign V, D and J genes, CDR3 length, and insertions or deletions at six rearrangement sites. Within each subset, clonotype counts were normalized to sorted cell number, after which true diversity and Gini coefficients were computed with the tcR R package. The overlap coefficient, calculated on TCRB nucleotide sequences, was used to quantify repertoire sharing. Here the immuneACCESS table is served through TCRdb, limited to in-frame sequences with V and J called. Missing clones are a known gap in these copies; in checked studies unresolved V genes cover under half, and the rest lacks a known reason. The V and J calls and clone size are taken from that table; D and trimming were inferred from the DNA. The sample data list around 280,000 clones, and under 8.5% of these were observed just once. Approximately 0.99% of the sample goes to the ten largest clones.

From each donor, a single peripheral blood sample of approximately 0.11 L on average was drawn into heparinised tubes. Using a panel that included CD45RO, CCR7, CD25, CD127, CD95 and CD27, naive, central memory, regulatory and stem cell-like memory CD4+ T cells were sorted on a BD FACSAria II. Every sorted population had a purity above 95%. PBMCs were isolated immediately by Lymphoprep density gradient centrifugation and stained directly without culture. So that batch effects would be minimized, each experiment stained and sorted samples in pairs, pairing one healthy donor with one patient. This clone was picked up many times. Its antigen has not been determined. No base quality values were provided; no much bigger clone lies one nucleotide off. This clonotype originated in a woman between 18 and 29 years old in good health. Sequenced sample: central memory CD4+ T cells from blood.

The encoded CDR3 is CASSIRDRGKNTEAFF. The bases read TGTGCCAGCAGCATCCGGGACAGGGGTAAGAACACTGAAGCTTTCTTT. The V and J segments used are TRBV13 and TRBJ1-1, and 10 bases in between align with TRBD1. The CDR1 and CDR2 encoded by the germline V gene (reference sequence) are PRHDT and FYEKMQ. V trim: 5 bases; J trim: 1 base; unmatched bases: 7. From cysteine to phenylalanine, the CDR3 is 16 amino acids long. Only CDR3 DNA remains: 48 bases, in frame from the first base.